These 10 T cell receptor beta chains were all obtained from the same sample, sequenced in a study of shared clonotypes between healthy human individuals. Profiling relied on immunoSEQ multiplex PCR, and the TCRdb table lists in-frame clones only, not all of them. The data show 470,000 or so clones, with 81% seen just once and over 9.5% held by the top ten. Source material: PBMCs. The receptors were gathered from a woman aged 40 to 49 in good health. Some clones in this sample may be carry-over from other donors' samples.

A remark on this clone: The junction and the germline gene differ at one end; a read error may be behind it. The V and J genes are TRBV6-1 and TRBJ1-2, with TRBD1 matching 8 bases. This CDR3 contains 13 residues. The V gene's germline CDR1 is MNHNS and CDR2 SASEGT. The CDR3 loop is CASSDSRGRGRIF. CDR3 bases: TGTGCCAGCAGTGACTCCCGGGGCAGGGGGCGCATCTTC.

On this clone: A far larger clone is one nucleotide away, so this likely arose from a read error. This rearrangement joins TRBV5-4 to TRBJ1-2, with 9 bases matching TRBD1. CDR1 SGHNT and CDR2 YYREEE come from the germline V gene (reference sequence). CDR3 size: 14 residues. This CDR3 reads CASSFGDRDYGCTF. CDR3 DNA: TGTGCCAGCAGCTTCGGGGACAGGGACTATGGCTGCACCTTC.

The rearrangement joins TRBV5-5 to TRBJ2-7; D assignment may be TRBD1 or TRBD2 (5 bases each). The V gene lost 5 bases and the J gene lost 4 bases, with 16 bases spanning the gap. CDR3 size: 14 residues. The germline CDR1 and CDR2 sequences are SGHKS and YYEKEE (reference sequence). For the CDR3, the DNA is TGTGCCAGCAGGCCGGGACGGACGATGTACGAGCAGTACTTC. Amino acids: CASRPGRTMYEQYF.

The chain couples TRBV28 to TRBJ2-7; 10 bases map to TRBD2. Losses at the gene ends were 10 bases for V and 5 bases for J; bases not matched to a gene: 5. Germline loops: CDR1 MDHEN, CDR2 SYDVKM. The CDR3 is 12 amino acids. The CDR3 nucleotides are TGTGCCATCCGCCTAGCGGGAGACGAGCAGTACTTC. It translates to CAIRLAGDEQYF.

Regarding this clone: The CDR3 carries no conserved terminal phenylalanine or tryptophan, so it likely arises from a read error. No DNA is shown, since the ends of the CDR3 on it are uncertain; the CDR3 is the one TCRdb lists. The chain is built from TRBV2 and TRBJ2-7; the table's D gene call, TRBD2, was not cross checked with the DNA. The germline CDR1 and CDR2 sequences are SNHLY and FYNNEI. Ends included, the CDR3 has 12 residues. The CDR3 spells CASSYLGLAQGY.

This chain joins TRBV9 and TRBJ1-5, with D possibly TRBD1 on 5 matching bases. CDR3 length: 16 residues. Germline V lookup: CDR1 SGDLS, CDR2 YYNGEE. Trimming left V 0 bases short and J 8 bases short, with 18 bases between. CDR3 sequence reads: CASSVEGVLGGEPQHF. The CDR3 DNA sequence: TGTGCCAGCAGCGTAGAGGGAGTGCTCGGGGGGGAGCCCCAGCATTTT.

This clone was observed a handful of times. This chain connects TRBV2 to TRBJ2-1; TRBD2 agrees at 8 bases. In germline, CDR1 is SNHLY, CDR2 FYNNEI. This CDR3 region has 16 residues. The junction had 12 bases not matched to a gene; V was cut back by 7 bases and J by 4 bases. CDR3 coding DNA: TGTGCCAGCACGGGATCACGGACTAGCAATTACAATGAGCAGTTCTTC. Translating it yields CASTGSRTSNYNEQFF.

The V gene is TRBV6-6, the J gene TRBJ1-4; 11 bases map to TRBD1. Germline lookup yields CDR1 MNHNY and CDR2 SVGAGI (reference sequence). The CDR3 sequence is 16 residues long. The junction had 4 bases not matched to a gene; V was cut back by 4 bases and J by 3 bases. The CDR3 reads CASSLGQGAPNEKLFF. The DNA for the CDR3 is TGTGCCAGCAGTTTAGGACAGGGGGCCCCTAATGAAAAACTGTTTTTT.

DNA for the CDR3: TGTGCCAGCATCAACCGGGACCAGACCTCCTACGAGCAGTACTTC. Translation gives CASINRDQTSYEQYF. The V gene is TRBV27, the J gene TRBJ2-7, with D perhaps assigned TRBD1 or TRBD2 (5 bases each). Germline CDR1 is MNHEY and CDR2 is SMNVEV (reference sequence). V was trimmed by 7 bases and J by 0 bases, leaving 16 bases between them. The CDR3 totals 15 residues.

The chain has TRBV23-1 and TRBJ2-1; D possibly matches TRBD1 or TRBD2 (6 bases each). TRBV23-1 carries the ORF label, with uncertain function. CDR3 length equals 12 residues. Between the trimmed V and J ends, which lost 6 bases and 8 bases, there was a span of 11 bases. CDR3 residues: CASRGGPHEQFF. The CDR3 DNA reads TGCGCCAGCAGGGGGGGCCCCCATGAGCAGTTCTTC.